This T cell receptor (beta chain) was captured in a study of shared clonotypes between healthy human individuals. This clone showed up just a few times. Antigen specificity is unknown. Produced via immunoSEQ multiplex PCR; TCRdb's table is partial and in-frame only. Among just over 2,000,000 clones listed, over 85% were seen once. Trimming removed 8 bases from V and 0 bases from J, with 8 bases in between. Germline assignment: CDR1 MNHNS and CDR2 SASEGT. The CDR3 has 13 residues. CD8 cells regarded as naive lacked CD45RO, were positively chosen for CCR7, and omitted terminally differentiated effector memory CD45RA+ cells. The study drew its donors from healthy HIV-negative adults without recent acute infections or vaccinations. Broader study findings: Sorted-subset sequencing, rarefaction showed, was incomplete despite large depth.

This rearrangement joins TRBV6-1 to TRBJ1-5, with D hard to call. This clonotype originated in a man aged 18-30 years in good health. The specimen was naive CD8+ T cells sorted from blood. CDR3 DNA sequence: TGTGCCAGCGGAGTAGCTAGCAATCAGCCCCAGCATTTT. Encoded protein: CASGVASNQPQHF.